The clone carrying this TCR beta chain was observed a handful of times. What it binds is not known. The V gene lost 1 base and the J gene lost 5 bases, with 17 bases spanning the gap. Germline loops: CDR1 LGHNA, CDR2 YNFKEQ. The length of the CDR3 is 16 residues. The sample is drawn from a study of regulatory T cells in long-lasting Graves disease. Stated time point: newly diagnosed GD, antithyroid drugs for less than 3 months. RNA isolated from PBMCs was used to make the TCR library. Points from the study as a whole: Patients whose Graves' disease persisted exhibited lower TCR diversity than those newly diagnosed.

The authors built TCR beta libraries using iRepertoire HTBI primers and Arm-PCR of CDR3 regions. Per the original methods: Overall, samples carried around 60 TRBV and 13 to 15 TRBJ segments. Each CDR3 protein is one row after TCRdb ran MiXCR on the multiplex PCR reads. The V and J calls come from TCRdb's annotation, not from the publication. The sample records approximately 540,000 distinct CDR3 sequences, about 12% being singletons. This sample also appeared in a second study, on T cells in Graves' hyperthyroidism and ophthalmopathy.

This receptor was obtained from a woman in her 30s with Graves disease. The rearrangement joins TRBV4-2 to TRBJ1-2; TRBD1 might be the D (5 bases). Sequences were derived from peripheral blood mononuclear cells (PBMCs), sampled at new diagnosis, from a patient treated with antithyroid drugs. CDR3 sequence: CASSQGGRAAGYGYTF. The DNA for the CDR3 is TGTGCCAGCAGCCAAGGGGGCCGGGCGGCAGGGTATGGCTACACCTTC.